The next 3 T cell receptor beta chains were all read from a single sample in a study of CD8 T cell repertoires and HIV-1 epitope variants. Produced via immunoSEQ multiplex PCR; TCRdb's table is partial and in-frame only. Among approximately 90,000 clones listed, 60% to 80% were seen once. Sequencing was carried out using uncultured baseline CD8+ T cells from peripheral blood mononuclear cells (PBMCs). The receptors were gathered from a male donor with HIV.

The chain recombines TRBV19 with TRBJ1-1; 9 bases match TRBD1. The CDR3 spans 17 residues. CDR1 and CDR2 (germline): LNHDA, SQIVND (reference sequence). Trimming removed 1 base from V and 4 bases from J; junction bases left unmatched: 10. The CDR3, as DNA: TGTGCCAGTAGTATAGCATTAATGGGGACAGGGCTCACTGAAGCTTTCTTT. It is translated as CASSIALMGTGLTEAFF.

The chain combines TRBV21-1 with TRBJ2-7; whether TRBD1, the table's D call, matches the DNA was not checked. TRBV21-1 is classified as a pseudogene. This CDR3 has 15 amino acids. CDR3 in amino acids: CASSKASGGNYEQYF. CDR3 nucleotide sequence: TGTGCCAGCAGCAAAGCGTCAGGGGGCAACTACGAGCAGTACTTC.

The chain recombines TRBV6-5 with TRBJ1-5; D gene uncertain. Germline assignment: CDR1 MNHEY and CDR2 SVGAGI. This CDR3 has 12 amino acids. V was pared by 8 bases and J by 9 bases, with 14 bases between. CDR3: CASYRERGPQHF. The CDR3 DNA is TGTGCCAGCTACAGAGAACGCGGGCCCCAGCATTTT.